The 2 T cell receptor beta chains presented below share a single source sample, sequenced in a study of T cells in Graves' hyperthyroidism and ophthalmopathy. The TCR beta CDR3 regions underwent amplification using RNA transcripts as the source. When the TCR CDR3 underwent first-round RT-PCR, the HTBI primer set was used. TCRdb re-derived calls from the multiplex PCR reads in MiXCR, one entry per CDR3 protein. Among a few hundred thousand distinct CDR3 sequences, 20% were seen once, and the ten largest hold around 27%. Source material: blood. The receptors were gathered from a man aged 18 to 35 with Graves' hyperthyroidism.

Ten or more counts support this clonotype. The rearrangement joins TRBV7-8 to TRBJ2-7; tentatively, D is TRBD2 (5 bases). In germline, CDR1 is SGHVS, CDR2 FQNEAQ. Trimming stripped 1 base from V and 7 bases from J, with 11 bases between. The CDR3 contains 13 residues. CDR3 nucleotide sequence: TGTGCCAGCAGCTTAGAGGCCGGGGTTGAGCAGTACTTC. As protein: CASSLEAGVEQYF.

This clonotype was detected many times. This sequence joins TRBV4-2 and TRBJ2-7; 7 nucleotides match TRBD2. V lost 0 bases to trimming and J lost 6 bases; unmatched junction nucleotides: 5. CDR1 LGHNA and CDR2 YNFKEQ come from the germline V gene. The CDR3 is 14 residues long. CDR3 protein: CASSQEGLTAEQYF. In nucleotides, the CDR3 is TGTGCCAGCAGCCAAGAGGGACTAACAGCCGAGCAGTACTTC.